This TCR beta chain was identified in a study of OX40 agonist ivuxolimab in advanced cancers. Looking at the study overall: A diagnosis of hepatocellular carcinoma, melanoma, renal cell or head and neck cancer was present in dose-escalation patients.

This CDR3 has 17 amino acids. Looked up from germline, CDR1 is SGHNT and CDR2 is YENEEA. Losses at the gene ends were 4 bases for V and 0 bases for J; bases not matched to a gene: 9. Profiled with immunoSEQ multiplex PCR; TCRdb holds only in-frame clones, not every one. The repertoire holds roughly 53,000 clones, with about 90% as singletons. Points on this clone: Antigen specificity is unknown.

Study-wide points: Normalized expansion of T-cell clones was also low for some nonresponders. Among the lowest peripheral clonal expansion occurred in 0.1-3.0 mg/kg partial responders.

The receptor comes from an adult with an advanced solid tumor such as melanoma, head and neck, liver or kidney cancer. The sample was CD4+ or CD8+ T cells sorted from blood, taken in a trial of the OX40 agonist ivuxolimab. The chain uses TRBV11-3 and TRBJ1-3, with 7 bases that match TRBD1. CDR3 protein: CASSSGTEKVSGNTIYF. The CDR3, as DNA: TGTGCCAGCAGCTCCGGGACAGAGAAGGTCTCTGGAAACACCATATATTTT.